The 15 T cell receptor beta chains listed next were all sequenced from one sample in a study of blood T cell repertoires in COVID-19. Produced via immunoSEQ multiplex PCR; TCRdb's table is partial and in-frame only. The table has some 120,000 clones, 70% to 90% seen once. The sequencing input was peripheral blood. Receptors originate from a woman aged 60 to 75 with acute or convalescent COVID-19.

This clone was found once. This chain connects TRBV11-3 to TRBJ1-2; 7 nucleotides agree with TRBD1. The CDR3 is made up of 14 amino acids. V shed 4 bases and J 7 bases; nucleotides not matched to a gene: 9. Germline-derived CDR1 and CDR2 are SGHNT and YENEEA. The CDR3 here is CASSSLTGLSGYTF. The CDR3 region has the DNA TGTGCCAGCAGCTCCCTGACAGGGCTTAGTGGCTACACCTTC.

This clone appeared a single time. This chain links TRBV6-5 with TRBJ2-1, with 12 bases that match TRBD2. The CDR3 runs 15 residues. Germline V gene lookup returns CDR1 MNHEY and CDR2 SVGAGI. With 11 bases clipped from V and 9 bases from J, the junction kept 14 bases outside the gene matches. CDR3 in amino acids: CASRLRLAGVSEQFF. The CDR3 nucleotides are TGTGCCTCACGCCTAAGACTAGCGGGAGTTAGTGAGCAGTTCTTC.

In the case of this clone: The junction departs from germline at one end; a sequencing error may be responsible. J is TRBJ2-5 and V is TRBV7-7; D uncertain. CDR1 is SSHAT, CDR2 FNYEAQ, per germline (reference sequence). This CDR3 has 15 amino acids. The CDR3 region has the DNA TGTGCTAGCAGCCTGGAATTCGCGGCCGAAGAGACCCAGTACTTC. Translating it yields CASSLEFAAEETQYF.

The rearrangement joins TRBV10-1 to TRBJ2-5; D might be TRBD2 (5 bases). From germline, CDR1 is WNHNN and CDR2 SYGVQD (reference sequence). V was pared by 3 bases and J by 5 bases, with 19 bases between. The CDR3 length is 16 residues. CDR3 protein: CASSDDSSPGGETQYF. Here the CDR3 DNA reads TGCGCCAGCAGTGACGATTCTAGCCCGGGCGGGGAGACCCAGTACTTC.

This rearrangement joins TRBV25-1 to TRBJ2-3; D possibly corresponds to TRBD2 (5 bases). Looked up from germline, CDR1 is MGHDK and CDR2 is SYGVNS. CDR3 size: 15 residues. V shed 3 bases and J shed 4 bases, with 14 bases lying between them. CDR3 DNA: TGTGCCAGCAGTGATCGGACTGGAGGAGCAGATACGCAGTATTTT. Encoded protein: CASSDRTGGADTQYF.

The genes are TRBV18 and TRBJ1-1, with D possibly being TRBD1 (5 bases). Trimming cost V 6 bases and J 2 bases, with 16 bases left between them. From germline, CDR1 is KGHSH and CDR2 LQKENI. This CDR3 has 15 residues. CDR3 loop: CASSPSQGSNTEAFF. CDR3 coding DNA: TGTGCCAGCTCTCCCTCCCAGGGATCAAACACTGAAGCTTTCTTT. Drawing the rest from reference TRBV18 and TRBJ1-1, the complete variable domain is NAGVMQNPRHLVRRRGQEARLRCSPMKGHSHVYWYRQLPEEGLKFMVYLQKENIIDESGMPKERFSAEFPKEGPSILRIQQVVRGDSAAYFCASSPSQGSNTEAFFGQGTRLTVV.

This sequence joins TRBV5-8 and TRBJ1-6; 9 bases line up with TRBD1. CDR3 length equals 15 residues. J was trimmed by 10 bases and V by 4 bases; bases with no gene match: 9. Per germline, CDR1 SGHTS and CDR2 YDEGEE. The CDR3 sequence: CASSPGTGLSSPLHF. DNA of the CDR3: TGTGCCAGCAGCCCAGGGACAGGGTTAAGCTCACCCCTCCACTTT. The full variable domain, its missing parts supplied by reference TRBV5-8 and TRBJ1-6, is EAGVTQSPTHLIKTRGQQATLRCSPISGHTSVYWYQQALGLGLQFLLWYDEGEERNRGNFPPRFSGRQFPNYSSELNVNALELEDSALYLCASSPGTGLSSPLHFGNGTRLTVT.

In nucleotides, the CDR3 is TGTGCCAGCAGCCCAGAGGGTCTCCTTCGTAATGAGCAGTTCTTC. Residues: CASSPEGLLRNEQFF. The chain joins TRBV7-2 to TRBJ2-1; the D gene is possibly TRBD2 (5 bases). Per germline, CDR1 SGHTA and CDR2 FQGNSA. This CDR3 comprises 15 residues. V lost 5 bases to trimming and J lost 7 bases, with 18 bases between them.

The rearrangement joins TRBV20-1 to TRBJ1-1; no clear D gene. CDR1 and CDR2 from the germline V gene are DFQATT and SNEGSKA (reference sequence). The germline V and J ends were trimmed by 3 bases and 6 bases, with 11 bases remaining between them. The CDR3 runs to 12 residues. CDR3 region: CSASWSQPEAFF. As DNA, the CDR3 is TGCAGTGCTAGTTGGTCACAACCTGAAGCTTTCTTT.

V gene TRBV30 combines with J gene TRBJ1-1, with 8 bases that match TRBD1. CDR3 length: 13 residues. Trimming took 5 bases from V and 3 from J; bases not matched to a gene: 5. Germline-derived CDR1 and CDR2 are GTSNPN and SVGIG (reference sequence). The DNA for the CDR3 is TGTGCCTGGGATAAACAGGGGGACACTGAAGCTTTCTTT. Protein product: CAWDKQGDTEAFF.

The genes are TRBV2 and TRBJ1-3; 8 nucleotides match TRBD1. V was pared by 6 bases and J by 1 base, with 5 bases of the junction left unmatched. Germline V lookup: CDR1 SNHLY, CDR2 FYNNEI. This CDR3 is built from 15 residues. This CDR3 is CASSPDRGSGNTIYF. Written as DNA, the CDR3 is TGTGCCAGCAGCCCAGACAGGGGATCTGGAAACACCATATATTTT.

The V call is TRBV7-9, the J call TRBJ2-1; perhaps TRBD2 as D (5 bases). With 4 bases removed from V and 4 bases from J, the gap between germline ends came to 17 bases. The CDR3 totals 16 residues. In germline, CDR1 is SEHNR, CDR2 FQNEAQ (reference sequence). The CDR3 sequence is CASSSTETDLYNEQFF. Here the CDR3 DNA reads TGTGCCAGCAGCTCCACCGAAACGGACTTATACAATGAGCAGTTCTTC.

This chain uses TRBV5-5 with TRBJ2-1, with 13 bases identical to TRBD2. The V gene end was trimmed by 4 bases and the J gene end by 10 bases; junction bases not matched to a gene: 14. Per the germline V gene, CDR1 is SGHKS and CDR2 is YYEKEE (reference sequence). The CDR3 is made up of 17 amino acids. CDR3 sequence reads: CASSPDLLAGGSGEQFF. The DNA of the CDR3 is TGTGCCAGCAGCCCCGACTTACTAGCGGGGGGGTCTGGGGAGCAGTTCTTC.

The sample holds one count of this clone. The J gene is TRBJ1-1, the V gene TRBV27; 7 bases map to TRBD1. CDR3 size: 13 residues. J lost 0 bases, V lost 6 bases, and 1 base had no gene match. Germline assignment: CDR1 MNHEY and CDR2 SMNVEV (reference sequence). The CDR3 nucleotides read TGTGCCAGCAGAGGACAGGTGAACACTGAAGCTTTCTTT. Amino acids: CASRGQVNTEAFF.

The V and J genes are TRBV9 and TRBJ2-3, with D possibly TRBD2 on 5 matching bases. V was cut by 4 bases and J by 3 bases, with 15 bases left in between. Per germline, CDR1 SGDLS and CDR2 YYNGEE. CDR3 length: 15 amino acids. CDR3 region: CASSRGRSPTDTQYF. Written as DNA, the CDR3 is TGTGCCAGCAGCAGAGGGAGATCTCCTACAGATACGCAGTATTTT.